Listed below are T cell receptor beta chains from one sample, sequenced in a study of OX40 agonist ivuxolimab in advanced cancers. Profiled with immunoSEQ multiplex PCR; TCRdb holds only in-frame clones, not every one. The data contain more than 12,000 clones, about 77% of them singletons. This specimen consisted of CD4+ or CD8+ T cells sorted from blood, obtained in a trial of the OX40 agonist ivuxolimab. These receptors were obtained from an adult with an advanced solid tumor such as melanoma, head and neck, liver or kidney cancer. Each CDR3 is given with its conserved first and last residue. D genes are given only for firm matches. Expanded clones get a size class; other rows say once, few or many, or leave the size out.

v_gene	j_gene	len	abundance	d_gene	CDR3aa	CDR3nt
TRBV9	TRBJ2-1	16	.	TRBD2	CASSGTSGSMDNEQFF	TGTGCCAGCAGCGGGACTAGCGGGAGTATGGACAATGAGCAGTTCTTC
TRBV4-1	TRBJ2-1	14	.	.	CASSQDPTDNEQFF	TGCGCCAGCAGCCAAGATCCGACTGACAATGAGCAGTTCTTC
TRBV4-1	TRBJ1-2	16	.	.	CASSQDWAEDIYGYTF	TGCGCCAGCAGCCAAGATTGGGCAGAGGATATTTATGGCTACACCTTC
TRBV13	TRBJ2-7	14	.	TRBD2	CASSPGLASYEQYF	TGTGCCAGCAGCCCGGGACTAGCGTCGTACGAGCAGTACTTC
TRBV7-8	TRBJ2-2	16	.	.	CASSLATGPNTGELFF	TGTGCCAGCAGCTTAGCGACAGGACCGAACACCGGGGAGCTGTTTTTT
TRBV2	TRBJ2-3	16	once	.	CASSDWGRTSTDTQYF	TGTGCCAGCAGTGATTGGGGGCGGACTAGCACAGATACGCAGTATTTT
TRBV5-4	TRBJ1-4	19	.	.	CASSRRQTVTGPVNEKLFF	TGTGCCAGCAGCCGACGGCAGACTGTTACGGGGCCTGTTAATGAAAAACTGTTTTTT
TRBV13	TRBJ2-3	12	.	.	CASSSPRHTQYF	TGTGCCAGCAGCTCCCCCCGGCATACGCAGTATTTT
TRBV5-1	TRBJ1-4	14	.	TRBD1	CASSSTGGSEKLFF	TGCGCCAGCAGCTCAACAGGGGGCAGTGAAAAACTGTTTTTT
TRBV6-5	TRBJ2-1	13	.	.	CASSYSTYNEQFF	TGTGCCAGCAGTTACTCGACTTACAATGAGCAGTTCTTC
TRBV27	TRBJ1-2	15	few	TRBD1	CASSGTGADPYGYTF	TGTGCCAGCAGTGGTACAGGGGCTGACCCCTATGGCTACACCTTC
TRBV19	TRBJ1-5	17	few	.	CASSHPATRAINQPQHF	TGTGCCAGTAGTCACCCAGCCACCCGGGCCATCAATCAGCCCCAGCATTTT
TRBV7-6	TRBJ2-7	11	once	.	CASSGEFEQYF	TGTGCCAGCAGCGGGGAGTTTGAGCAGTACTTC